The TCR beta chain under discussion was sequenced for a study of cytomegalovirus exposure and HLA in healthy donors. About the study: Across 300 to 400 genotyped donors, 65% to 90% landed in the Caucasian-associated ancestry cluster. General study points: Later analysis indicated greater clonal expansion among HLA-associated TCR beta chains than among equally common other chains. Roughly even sequencing depth across donors was the assumption behind the presence/absence analyses.

This CDR3 contains 16 residues. Trimming removed 3 bases at V and 4 bases at J, with 18 bases between. CDR1 MDHEN and CDR2 SYDVKM come from the germline V gene. This clone was seen only a few times. Its target is not known. The PCR ran on 60 Vbeta and 13 Jbeta primers. Original analysis: In a later analysis, of 80 million to 90 million unique beta chains, some 10 million appeared in at least two donors. The method was immunoSEQ multiplex PCR; TCRdb's version includes in-frame clones alone and lacks a portion of them. D and trimming come from the DNA, and the V and J calls and clone size come from that table. The table lists hundreds of thousands of clones, 70% to 85% of them singletons.

The chain has TRBV28 and TRBJ2-5; a possible D gene is TRBD2 (6 bases). Sequencing used PBMCs. This TCR was recovered from a male donor in good health and CMV-seronegative. The CDR3 loop is CASSFGGGREVETQYF. CDR3 coding DNA: TGTGCCAGCAGTTTTGGGGGAGGCAGGGAAGTAGAGACCCAGTACTTC.